One sample yielded the 29 T cell receptor beta chains listed below, sequenced in a study of cytomegalovirus exposure and HLA in healthy donors. Sequencing was performed with immunoSEQ multiplex PCR; in TCRdb, only in-frame clones are kept and a portion is missing. Seen here are 100,000 to 150,000 clones, 89% observed once, and the top ten hold roughly 1.2%. The specimen was PBMCs. Receptors originate from a woman between 18 and 29 years old in good health and CMV-seronegative.

This clone was seen just once. The chain couples TRBV27 to TRBJ2-7, with TRBD2 matching over 7 bases. J lost 0 bases, V lost 2 bases, and 10 bases had no gene match. This CDR3 comprises 17 residues. Germline CDR1 MNHEY, CDR2 SMNVEV (reference sequence). The CDR3 protein is CASSLGWGLADSYEQYF. CDR3 nucleotide sequence: TGTGCCAGCAGTTTAGGGTGGGGTCTAGCGGACTCCTACGAGCAGTACTTC.

The V gene is TRBV6-5, the J gene TRBJ2-2, with no clear D. The germline V gene encodes CDR1 MNHEY and CDR2 SVGAGI. V shed 4 bases and J shed 3 bases, with 3 bases lying between them. This CDR3 spans 12 amino acids. The CDR3 loop reads CASSFDTGELFF. CDR3 in DNA: TGTGCCAGCAGTTTCGACACCGGGGAGCTGTTTTTT.

About this clone: The junction does not match germline at one end; this may be a read error. The rearrangement links TRBV15 to TRBJ1-5, with D tentatively TRBD1 (6 bases). CDR1 is LNHNV and CDR2 is YYDKDF in the germline V gene (reference sequence). The length of the CDR3 is 14 residues. CDR3 DNA: TGTGCCACAAGCAAGGGGGATAGCAATCAGCCCCAGCATTTT. As protein: CATSKGDSNQPQHF.

In its sample, this clone was seen once. CDR3 protein: CASIPHRGDYGYTF. Written as DNA, the CDR3 is TGTGCCAGTATCCCGCACCGGGGGGACTATGGCTACACCTTC. The chain couples TRBV7-2 to TRBJ1-2; weak D call: TRBD1 (5 bases). There are 14 residues in the CDR3. V lost 9 bases to trimming and J lost 3 bases, with 17 bases between them. Germline lookup yields CDR1 SGHTA and CDR2 FQGNSA.

In nucleotides, the CDR3 is TGTGCCAGTAGTATCGGGACAGGGAGTATCTATGGCTACACCTTC. Amino acids: CASSIGTGSIYGYTF. The chain recombines TRBV19 with TRBJ1-2, with 9 bases aligning to TRBD1. The CDR3 runs 15 residues. CDR1 LNHDA and CDR2 SQIVND come from the germline V gene (reference sequence). Trimming removed 3 bases from V and 4 bases from J; junction bases left unmatched: 6.

The chain joins TRBV5-1 to TRBJ2-1; D unclear. Germline lookup yields CDR1 SGHRS and CDR2 YFSETQ. The CDR3 is made up of 13 amino acids. V dropped 3 bases and J dropped 0 bases, with 4 bases sitting between them. CDR3 protein: CASSSSSYNEQFF. Written as DNA, the CDR3 is TGCGCCAGCAGCTCTTCCTCCTACAATGAGCAGTTCTTC.

The chain recombines TRBV6-6 with TRBJ1-2; TRBD1 matches at 7 bases. The junction had 4 bases not matched to a gene; V was cut back by 5 bases and J by 4 bases. CDR1 is MNHNY and CDR2 is SVGAGI in the germline V gene (reference sequence). The CDR3 runs to 13 residues. CDR3 sequence reads: CASSIDRAYGYTF. As DNA, the CDR3 is TGTGCCAGCAGTATCGACAGGGCCTATGGCTACACCTTC.

The chain joins TRBV5-8 to TRBJ1-4; 9 bases match TRBD1. This CDR3 spans 16 amino acids. With 4 bases clipped from V and 0 bases from J, the junction kept 4 bases outside the gene matches. From germline, CDR1 is SGHTS and CDR2 YDEGEE. The DNA for the CDR3 is TGTGCCAGCAGCCTAGGGACAGGGTCAACTAATGAAAAACTGTTTTTT. Translated, it gives CASSLGTGSTNEKLFF. Combining the CDR3 with reference TRBV5-8 and TRBJ1-4 gives the whole variable domain EAGVTQSPTHLIKTRGQQATLRCSPISGHTSVYWYQQALGLGLQFLLWYDEGEERNRGNFPPRFSGRQFPNYSSELNVNALELEDSALYLCASSLGTGSTNEKLFFGSGTQLSVL.

This clone has just one count. The V gene is TRBV2, the J gene TRBJ2-7; 9 nucleotides align to TRBD1. The germline V gene encodes CDR1 SNHLY and CDR2 FYNNEI. This CDR3 contains 13 residues. J lost 2 bases, V lost 10 bases, and 6 bases had no gene match. The CDR3 loop reads CATRGQGPYEQYF. DNA of the CDR3: TGTGCCACTAGGGGACAGGGCCCCTACGAGCAGTACTTC. Full variable domain (remainder filled in from reference TRBV2 and TRBJ2-7): EPEVTQTPSHQVTQMGQEVILRCVPISNHLYFYWYRQILGQKVEFLVSFYNNEISEKSEIFDDQFSVERPDGSNFTLKIRSTKLEDSAMYFCATRGQGPYEQYFGPGTRLTVT.

V is TRBV18 and J is TRBJ1-2; D is possibly TRBD1 (6 bases). The CDR3 runs 14 residues. Germline V lookup: CDR1 KGHSH, CDR2 LQKENI. Trimming shortened V by 3 bases and J by 2 bases, and 10 bases separated the two germline ends. This CDR3 reads CASSPDRLNYGYTF. The CDR3 nucleotides are TGTGCCAGCTCACCCGACAGGCTAAACTATGGCTACACCTTC. Looking up the rest from reference TRBV18 and TRBJ1-2 gives the full variable domain: NAGVMQNPRHLVRRRGQEARLRCSPMKGHSHVYWYRQLPEEGLKFMVYLQKENIIDESGMPKERFSAEFPKEGPSILRIQQVVRGDSAAYFCASSPDRLNYGYTFGSGTRLTVV.

This rearrangement joins TRBV29-1 to TRBJ1-2; possible D gene TRBD1, 6 bases. The CDR3 is 12 amino acids. Trimming left V 4 bases short and J 3 bases short, with 9 bases between. Germline loops: CDR1 SQVTM, CDR2 ANQGSEA. The CDR3 DNA sequence: TGCAGCGTTGCTAGGACAGACTATGGCTACACCTTC. Amino acids: CSVARTDYGYTF. The entire variable domain, with the rest obtained from reference TRBV29-1 and TRBJ1-2, is as follows: SAVISQKPSRDICQRGTSLTIQCQVDSQVTMMFWYRQQPGQSLTLIATANQGSEATYESGFVIDKFPISRPNLTFSTLTVSNMSPEDSSIYLCSVARTDYGYTFGSGTRLTVV.

This clone has a single count. One end of the junction is discordant with germline, which a read error may explain. The rearrangement uses TRBV6-6 and TRBJ2-3, with 7 bases lining up with TRBD2. Germline assignment: CDR1 MNHNY and CDR2 SVGAGI (reference sequence). The CDR3 runs to 14 residues. This CDR3 is CASSSPTSTDTQYF. The CDR3 nucleotides are TGTGCCAGCAGTTCCCCGACTAGCACGGATACGCAGTATTTT.

The table lists this clone with a count of one. The CDR3 loop reads CASTRQGANYGYTF. The CDR3 region has the DNA TGTGCCAGCACAAGACAGGGGGCTAACTATGGCTACACCTTC. This chain connects TRBV6-1 to TRBJ1-2, with TRBD1 matching over 9 bases. The CDR3 runs 14 residues. The trim removed 7 bases at V and 0 bases at J, leaving 3 bases unmatched. Germline V gene data show CDR1 as MNHNS and CDR2 as SASEGT.

J is TRBJ1-1 and V is TRBV14; possible D gene TRBD1, 5 bases. Germline V lookup: CDR1 SGHDN, CDR2 FVKESK. Trimming took 5 bases from V and 6 from J, leaving 19 bases between them. CDR3 size: 15 residues. CDR3 in amino acids: CASSFRQPISAEAFF. DNA of the CDR3: TGTGCCAGCAGCTTCCGACAGCCTATTTCGGCTGAAGCTTTCTTT.

DNA for the CDR3: TGTGCCATCAGTGAGAGGAGGAATGAGCAGTTCTTC. Amino acids: CAISERRNEQFF. V is TRBV10-3 and J is TRBJ2-1; tentative D call: TRBD2 (5 bases). This CDR3 has 12 amino acids. Germline assignment: CDR1 ENHRY and CDR2 SYGVKD. V lost 2 bases to trimming and J lost 7 bases, with 6 bases between them.

The gene calls are TRBV9 and TRBJ2-2; TRBD1 is a possible D gene (5 bases). The CDR3 has 16 amino acids. Deletions cut 3 bases from V and 0 bases from J, with 12 bases between. Germline loops: CDR1 SGDLS, CDR2 YYNGEE. CDR3 DNA: TGTGCCAGCAGCGCACGACAGCCCCCGAACACCGGGGAGCTGTTTTTT. Its protein is CASSARQPPNTGELFF.

The CDR3 is CASSGNIISGNTIYF. The CDR3 nucleotides read TGTGCCAGCAGCGGAAACATAATCTCTGGAAACACCATATATTTT. The V and J genes are TRBV9 and TRBJ1-3, with no clear D. There are 15 residues in the CDR3. Trimming shortened V by 3 bases and J by 0 bases, and 10 bases separated the two germline ends. Germline CDR1 is SGDLS and CDR2 is YYNGEE.

This rearrangement joins TRBV6-5 to TRBJ1-1; D is possibly TRBD1 (6 bases). Germline-derived CDR1 and CDR2 are MNHEY and SVGAGI. Trimming took off 5 bases at V and 7 bases at J, with 17 bases between the two ends. CDR3 length equals 14 residues. This CDR3 is CASSPRITGIEAFF. The CDR3 DNA reads TGTGCCAGCAGTCCAAGGATAACAGGGATTGAAGCTTTCTTT.

V usage is TRBV27 and J usage is TRBJ2-1; 9 bases fit TRBD2. J was trimmed by 8 bases and V by 7 bases; bases with no gene match: 15. The CDR3 has 16 residues. CDR1 is MNHEY and CDR2 is SMNVEV in the germline V gene (reference sequence). The chain's CDR3 is CASNINGGGVAYEQFF. The CDR3 DNA sequence: TGTGCCAGCAACATTAACGGCGGGGGGGTTGCGTATGAGCAGTTCTTC.

This clone was detected only once. The CDR3 nucleotides read TGTGCCAGCTCACCAAGGGGGCGTCGGGATGGAAATGGCTACACCTTC. Translation: CASSPRGRRDGNGYTF. This rearrangement joins TRBV18 to TRBJ1-2, with TRBD1 matching over 7 bases. CDR1 is KGHSH and CDR2 is LQKENI in the germline V gene. The V and J ends lost 2 bases and 6 bases, in that order; junction bases with no gene match: 12. This CDR3 comprises 16 residues.

This chain connects TRBV9 to TRBJ1-1, with a tentative D call TRBD1 (6 bases). This CDR3 comprises 14 residues. Germline CDR1 and CDR2: SGDLS and YYNGEE. The V end lost 1 base, the J end lost 4 bases, and 11 bases lay between the germline ends. The DNA of the CDR3 is TGTGCCAGCAGCGTATCGCAGGGGACCACTGAAGCTTTCTTT. Amino acid sequence: CASSVSQGTTEAFF. Combining the CDR3 with reference TRBV9 and TRBJ1-1 gives the whole variable domain DSGVTQTPKHLITATGQRVTLRCSPRSGDLSVYWYQQSLDQGLQFLIQYYNGEERAKGNILERFSAQQFPDLHSELNLSSLELGDSALYFCASSVSQGTTEAFFGQGTRLTVV.

The gene calls are TRBV19 and TRBJ2-7; D uncertain. From germline, CDR1 is LNHDA and CDR2 SQIVND (reference sequence). The CDR3 has 13 residues. Between the trimmed V and J ends, which lost 8 bases and 1 base, there was a span of 12 bases. The CDR3 nucleotides read TGTGCCAGTTCGCCCGCGGTATCCTACGAGCAGTACTTC. Its protein product is CASSPAVSYEQYF. The full variable domain, its missing parts supplied by reference TRBV19 and TRBJ2-7, is DGGITQSPKYLFRKEGQNVTLSCEQNLNHDAMYWYRQDPGQGLRLIYYSQIVNDFQKGDIAEGYSVSREKKESFPLTVTSAQKNPTAFYLCASSPAVSYEQYFGPGTRLTVT.

As DNA, the CDR3 is TGCAGCGTTTGGGACAGGAATAACAATGAGCAGTTCTTC. It translates to CSVWDRNNNEQFF. The rearrangement uses TRBV29-1 and TRBJ2-1, with 8 bases identical to TRBD1. The CDR3 contains 13 residues. Unmatched junction bases numbered 5, after V lost 5 bases and J lost 5 bases. Germline CDR1 reads SQVTM; CDR2 reads ANQGSEA.

The chain recombines TRBV13 with TRBJ1-1; possibly TRBD1 for D (5 bases). CDR3 length: 16 amino acids. Deletions cut 3 bases from V and 0 bases from J, with 14 bases between. Germline assignment: CDR1 PRHDT and CDR2 FYEKMQ (reference sequence). The CDR3 DNA sequence: TGTGCCAGCAGCTTTGGGGGGACCCTCCTGAACACTGAAGCTTTCTTT. This translates into CASSFGGTLLNTEAFF.

The chain employs TRBV2 and TRBJ2-7; 12 positions agree with TRBD1. The V gene's germline CDR1 is SNHLY and CDR2 FYNNEI. V shed 8 bases, J shed 5 bases, and the junction held 7 bases outside the gene matches. The CDR3 consists of 14 residues. The CDR3 DNA reads TGTGCCAGCCACGGGACAGGGGGCCTCCACGAGCAGTACTTC. This encodes CASHGTGGLHEQYF.

The chain uses TRBV6-1 and TRBJ1-1; 7 positions agree with TRBD1. Germline V CDR1 and CDR2: MNHNS, SASEGT. J was trimmed by 0 bases and V by 4 bases; bases with no gene match: 2. CDR3 size: 14 residues. CDR3 in DNA: TGTGCCAGCAGTGCGGGACAGCTGAACACTGAAGCTTTCTTT. Its translation is CASSAGQLNTEAFF.

There are a few counts of this clone. V is TRBV25-1 and J is TRBJ2-5, with 10 bases that match TRBD2. This CDR3 is built from 16 residues. J lost 0 bases, V lost 5 bases, and 6 bases had no gene match. Germline-derived CDR1 and CDR2 are MGHDK and SYGVNS. The CDR3 DNA sequence: TGTGCCAGCAGTCCGGGACTAGCGTCTGACCAAGAGACCCAGTACTTC. Protein sequence: CASSPGLASDQETQYF.

The V gene is TRBV29-1, the J gene TRBJ2-3; 12 nucleotides align to TRBD1. The CDR3 loop spans 15 amino acids. V shed 7 bases and J 3 bases; nucleotides not matched to a gene: 8. CDR1 and CDR2 from the germline V gene are SQVTM and ANQGSEA. The CDR3 DNA reads as TGCAGCGGGACCGGGACAGGGGGCGCAACAGATACGCAGTATTTT. Protein sequence: CSGTGTGGATDTQYF.

This rearrangement joins TRBV6-6 to TRBJ1-4, with 9 bases that match TRBD1. V dropped 0 bases and J dropped 6; count of bases not matched to a gene: 2. This CDR3 spans 15 amino acids. The germline V gene has CDR1 MNHNY and CDR2 SVGAGI (reference sequence). The CDR3: CASSYSRQGDEKLFF. The CDR3 bases are TGTGCCAGCAGTTACTCTAGACAGGGGGATGAAAAACTGTTTTTT.